This T cell receptor beta chain was captured by sequencing in a study of cytomegalovirus exposure and HLA in healthy donors. V trimming: 5 bases; J trimming: 2 bases; junction bases outside the gene matches: 3. The CDR3 consists of 13 residues. CDR1 is SNHLY and CDR2 is FYNNEI in the germline V gene. This PCR relied on a set of 60 Vbeta primers and 13 Jbeta primers. Data came from immunoSEQ multiplex PCR; TCRdb stores just in-frame clones and leaves some out. This table holds about 100,000 clones, roughly 76% found once. Details on this clone: The antigen is not known.

Study results and limitations: The investigators catalogued 150 to 200 TCR beta chains as cytomegalovirus-associated. Reportedly, fewer N-insertions than the approximately 680-donor mean appeared in an Asian-associated ancestry cluster in a later analysis.

The clonotype originates from a woman aged 55 to 70 in good health and CMV-seropositive. The rearrangement uses TRBV2 and TRBJ2-7, with 7 positions matching TRBD1. What was sequenced was PBMCs. This CDR3 reads CASSRTGTYEQYF. In DNA, the CDR3 is TGTGCCAGCAGTCGGACAGGAACCTACGAGCAGTACTTC.